What follows is one T cell receptor beta chain and its context. Authors' processing steps: How many nucleated cells were present was estimated from reference gene primer amplification. Data came from immunoSEQ multiplex PCR; TCRdb stores just in-frame clones and leaves some out. The V and J calls and the clone size are those of that table, but D and trimming were determined from the DNA. This sample carries 200,000 to 250,000 clones, 82% of them seen once, and the ten largest clones take around 3.3%. CDR1 is SGHAT, CDR2 FQNNGV, per germline. V lost 1 base to trimming and J lost 3 bases, with 16 bases between them. This CDR3 has 16 amino acids. This sample stems from a study of blood T cell repertoires in COVID-19. Study-level background: Acute and convalescent COVID-19 specimens originated in the United States, Italy and Spain. The cDNA or gDNA used as material had been derived from T cells, B-cell-depleted T cells, or PBMCs.

The chain links TRBV11-2 to TRBJ2-7; possible D gene TRBD1, 6 bases. The specimen was peripheral blood. The receptor's source is a woman of 80 years or more with acute or convalescent COVID-19. This CDR3 is CASSLGGQFYYYEQYF. In DNA, the CDR3 is TGTGCCAGCAGCTTAGGGGGACAATTTTATTACTACGAGCAGTACTTC. The full variable domain, in which reference TRBV11-2 and TRBJ2-7 provide the parts outside the CDR3, is EAGVAQSPRYKIIEKRQSVAFWCNPISGHATLYWYQQILGQGPKLLIQFQNNGVVDDSQLPKDRFSAERLKGVDSTLKIQPAKLEDSAVYLCASSLGGQFYYYEQYFGPGTRLTVT.